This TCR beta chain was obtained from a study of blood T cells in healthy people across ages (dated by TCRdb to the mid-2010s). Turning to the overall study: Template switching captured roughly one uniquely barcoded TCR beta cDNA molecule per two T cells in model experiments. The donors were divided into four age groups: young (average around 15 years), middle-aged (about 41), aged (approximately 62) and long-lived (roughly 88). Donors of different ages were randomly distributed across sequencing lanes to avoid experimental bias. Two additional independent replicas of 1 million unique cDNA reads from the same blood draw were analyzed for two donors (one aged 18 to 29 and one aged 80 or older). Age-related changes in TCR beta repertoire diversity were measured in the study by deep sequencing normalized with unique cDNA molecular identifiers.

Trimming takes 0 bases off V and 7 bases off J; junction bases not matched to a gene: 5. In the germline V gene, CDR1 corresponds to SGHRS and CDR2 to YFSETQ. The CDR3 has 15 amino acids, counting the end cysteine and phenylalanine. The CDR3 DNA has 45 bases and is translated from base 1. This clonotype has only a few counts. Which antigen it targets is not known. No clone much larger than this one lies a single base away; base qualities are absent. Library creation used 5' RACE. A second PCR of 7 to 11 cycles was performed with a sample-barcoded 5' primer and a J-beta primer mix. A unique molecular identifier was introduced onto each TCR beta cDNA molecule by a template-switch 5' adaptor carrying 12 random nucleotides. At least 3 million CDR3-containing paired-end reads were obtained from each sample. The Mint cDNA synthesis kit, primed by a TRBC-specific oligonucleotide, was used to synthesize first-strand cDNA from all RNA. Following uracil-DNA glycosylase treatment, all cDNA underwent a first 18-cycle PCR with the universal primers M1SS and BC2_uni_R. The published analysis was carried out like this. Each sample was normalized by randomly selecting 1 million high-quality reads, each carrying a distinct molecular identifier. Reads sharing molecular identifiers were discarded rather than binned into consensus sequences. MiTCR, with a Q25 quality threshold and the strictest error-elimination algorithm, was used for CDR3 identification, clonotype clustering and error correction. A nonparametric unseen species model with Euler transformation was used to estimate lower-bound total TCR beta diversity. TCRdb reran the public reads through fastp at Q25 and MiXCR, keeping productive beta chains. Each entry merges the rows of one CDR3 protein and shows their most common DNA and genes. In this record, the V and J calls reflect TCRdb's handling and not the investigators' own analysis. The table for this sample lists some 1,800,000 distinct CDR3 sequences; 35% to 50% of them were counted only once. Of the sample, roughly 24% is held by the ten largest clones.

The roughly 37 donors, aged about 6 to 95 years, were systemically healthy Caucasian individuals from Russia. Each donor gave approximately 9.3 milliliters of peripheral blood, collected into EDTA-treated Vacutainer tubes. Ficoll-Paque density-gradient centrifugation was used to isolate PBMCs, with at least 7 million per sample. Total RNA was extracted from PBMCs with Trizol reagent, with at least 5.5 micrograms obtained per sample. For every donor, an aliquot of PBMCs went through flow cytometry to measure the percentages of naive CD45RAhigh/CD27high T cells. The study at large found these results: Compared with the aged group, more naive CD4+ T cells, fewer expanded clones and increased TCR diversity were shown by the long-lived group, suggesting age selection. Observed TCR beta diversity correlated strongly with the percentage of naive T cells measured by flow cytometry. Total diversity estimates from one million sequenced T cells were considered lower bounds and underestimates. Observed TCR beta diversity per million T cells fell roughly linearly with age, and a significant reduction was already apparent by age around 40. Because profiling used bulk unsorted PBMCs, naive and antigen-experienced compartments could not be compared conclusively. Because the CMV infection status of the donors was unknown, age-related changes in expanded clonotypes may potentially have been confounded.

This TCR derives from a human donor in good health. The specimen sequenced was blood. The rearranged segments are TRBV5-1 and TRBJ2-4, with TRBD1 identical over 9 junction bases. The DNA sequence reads TGCGCCAGCAGCTTGGTCGGGACAGGGAGGAACATTCAGTACTTC. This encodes CASSLVGTGRNIQYF.